This is a list of T cell receptor beta chains from one sample in a study of blood T cell repertoires in COVID-19. Sequencing was performed with immunoSEQ multiplex PCR; in TCRdb, only in-frame clones are kept and a portion is missing. The sample contains around 340,000 clones, 83% of which appear only once. Sequencing input: peripheral blood. Receptor source: a man aged 25 to 40 with active or convalescent COVID-19. CDR3s include the opening cysteine and the closing phenylalanine or tryptophan. The order of the fields is J gene, V gene, D gene, clone size, CDR3 DNA, CDR3 protein. D genes are given only for firm matches. The size entry is marked missing in some rows and otherwise reads once, few, many or a size class.

>TRBJ2-7|TRBV9|TRBD2|-
TGTGCCAGCAGCGTAGGCGGGAGCGGCTACGAGCAGTACTTC
CASSVGGSGYEQYF
>TRBJ2-1|TRBV18|-|-
TGTGCCAGCTCACCACCGTTGATAGAAGGAGATGAGCAGTTCTTC
CASSPPLIEGDEQFF
>TRBJ2-5|TRBV30|-|-
TGTGCCTGGAGGGGGAGTGGGGAGACCCAGTACTTC
CAWRGSGETQYF
>TRBJ2-7|TRBV14|-|once
TGTGCCAGCAGCCAAAGAAGGCACTCGGACATCTCCTACGAGCAGTACTTC
CASSQRRHSDISYEQYF
>TRBJ2-1|TRBV7-2|-|-
TGTGCCAGCAGCTACAGCACGGATGAGCAGTTCTTC
CASSYSTDEQFF
>TRBJ1-5|TRBV6-6|-|once
TGTGCCAGCAGGACGGAGGGACTATATAGCAATCAGCCCCAGCATTTT
CASRTEGLYSNQPQHF
>TRBJ2-7|TRBV24-1|TRBD2|-
TGTGCCACCAGTTGGCGGGAGTCTACCTACGAGCAGTACTTC
CATSWRESTYEQYF
>TRBJ2-1|TRBV4-1|TRBD1|-
TGCGCCAGCAGCCAAGGAGCCTCTCACAGGGGCCCCAACAATGAGCAGTTCTTC
CASSQGASHRGPNNEQFF
>TRBJ2-3|TRBV4-1|-|-
TGCGCCAGCAGCCAACAGGCGCTCACAGATACGCAGTATTTT
CASSQQALTDTQYF
>TRBJ1-5|TRBV7-8|-|-
TGTGCCAGCAGCGCCGCGGGATGGGATAGCAATCAGCCCCAGCATTTT
CASSAAGWDSNQPQHF
>TRBJ2-4|TRBV7-8|-|-
TGTGCCAGCAGCCCCCGGAGAGGGCAGGGGCCGAAGTACTTC
CASSPRRGQGPKYF
>TRBJ1-6|TRBV30|-|-
TGTGCCTGGAGTGCTCTGAGCAATTCACCCCTCCACTTT
CAWSALSNSPLHF
>TRBJ2-3|TRBV7-6|-|-
TGTGCCAGCAGCTTAGGGTCGGGGAAGCTCACAGATACGCAGTATTTT
CASSLGSGKLTDTQYF
>TRBJ1-4|TRBV28|-|-
TGTGCCAGCAGGAGGGCACCGAATGAAAAACTGTTTTTT
CASRRAPNEKLFF
>TRBJ2-5|TRBV7-9|-|-
TGTGCCAGCAGCGCCGCTTTAGGGGGGGAAGAGACCCAGTACTTC
CASSAALGGEETQYF
>TRBJ2-7|TRBV30|-|-
TGTGCCTGGAGCCCCCCCGGTGGCTCCTACGAGCAGTACTTC
CAWSPPGGSYEQYF
>TRBJ1-5|TRBV15|TRBD1|-
TGTGCCACCAGTTCAGGACAGGACCCGTATAGCAATCAGCCCCAGCATTTT
CATSSGQDPYSNQPQHF
>TRBJ1-1|TRBV14|-|-
TGTGCCAGCAGCCCTTCAGGCCACTGGAACACTGAAGCTTTCTTT
CASSPSGHWNTEAFF
>TRBJ2-1|TRBV7-2|TRBD2|-
TGTGCCAGCAGCTCGCGCGGGGGGCCCTCCTACAATGAGCAGTTCTTC
CASSSRGGPSYNEQFF
>TRBJ1-2|TRBV7-9|-|-
TGTGCCAGCAGCTTAGGAGCTATCCCCGAACCGAGCGAGGGCTACACCTTC
CASSLGAIPEPSEGYTF
>TRBJ2-3|TRBV11-2|-|once
TGTGCCAGCAGCTTTAGCGGAAGCACAGATACGCAGTATTTT
CASSFSGSTDTQYF
>TRBJ1-1|TRBV4-3|-|-
TGCGCCAGCAGCCAACAGGCTGGATGGAACACTGAAGCTTTCTTT
CASSQQAGWNTEAFF
>TRBJ1-2|TRBV18|-|-
TGTGCCAGCTCACCACCAAGATCACAGGGTGACTATGGCTACACCTTC
CASSPPRSQGDYGYTF
>TRBJ2-3|TRBV19|TRBD2|-
TGTGCCAGTAGCGGGGGGGCCAGAGATACGCAGTATTTT
CASSGGARDTQYF
>TRBJ1-3|TRBV27|-|once
TGTGCCAGCAGTACCGTATTACCTAGAACAGGCTCTGGAAACACCATATATTTT
CASSTVLPRTGSGNTIYF
>TRBJ1-2|TRBV27|TRBD1|once
TGTGCCAGCACCCGATTCGGCCAGGGGGGAGGCTACACCTTC
CASTRFGQGGGYTF
>TRBJ2-5|TRBV9|TRBD1|few
TGTGCCAGCAGCCCCCGGGGGACAGGGGATGAGACCCAGTACTTC
CASSPRGTGDETQYF
>TRBJ1-2|TRBV19|-|-
TGTGCCACCAGGGGCCGTCCTAACTATGGCTACACCTTC
CATRGRPNYGYTF
>TRBJ2-1|TRBV28|-|-
TGTGCCAGCAGTTCCCCTCGGGAGCAGTTCTTC
CASSSPREQFF
>TRBJ2-7|TRBV29-1|TRBD1|-
TGCAGCGTTGGGTGGCAGGGGGTAGACGAGCAGTACTTC
CSVGWQGVDEQYF
>TRBJ2-5|TRBV3-1/TRBV3-2|-|-
TGTGCCAGCAGCCAGGACTCAACTCCGGAGACCCAGTACTTC
CASSQDSTPETQYF
>TRBJ2-5|TRBV7-7|TRBD1|-
TGTGCCAGCAGCCCGGGGACAGCACAAACAGAGACCCAGTACTTC
CASSPGTAQTETQYF
>TRBJ1-1|TRBV10-3|-|-
TGTGCCATCAGTGTCAGGGCGTACACTGAAGCTTTCTTT
CAISVRAYTEAFF
>TRBJ2-1|TRBV7-9|-|-
TGTGCCAGCAGCTTAGAACCCCAGGGCAATGAGCAGTTCTTC
CASSLEPQGNEQFF
>TRBJ2-7|TRBV4-3|-|few
TGCGCCAGCAGCCAAGAGTACGGGTCCTACGAGCAGTACTTC
CASSQEYGSYEQYF
>TRBJ1-5|TRBV28|-|-
TGTGCCAGCACCCTCTCTGACCGCGGTCAGCCCCAGCATTTT
CASTLSDRGQPQHF
>TRBJ2-7|TRBV19|TRBD2|-
TGTGCCAGTAGTCGGACTAGCGGCTACGAGCAGTACTTC
CASSRTSGYEQYF
>TRBJ2-1|TRBV9|-|-
TGTGCCAGCAGCCGCGACGGGGGTCGCTACAATGAGCAGTTCTTC
CASSRDGGRYNEQFF
>TRBJ1-1|TRBV4-2|-|-
TGTGCCAGCAGCCTCCGGGGGAACACTGAAGCTTTCTTT
CASSLRGNTEAFF
>TRBJ1-3|TRBV5-1|-|-
TGCGCCAGCAGCGCCGGGACGCTTAGACTAGGGGACACCATATATTTT
CASSAGTLRLGDTIYF
>TRBJ2-3|TRBV30|-|-
TGTGCCTGGAGTGAAGCAGGAGGCCTTTTGACAGATACGCAGTATTTT
CAWSEAGGLLTDTQYF
>TRBJ2-2|TRBV5-6|-|few
TGTGCCAGCACCCCCTTGGGGCAAGAGAACACCGGGGAGCTGTTTTTT
CASTPLGQENTGELFF